The sequence of this TCR beta chain was determined in a study of T cell responses to AZD1222 COVID-19 vaccine. Study-level results: White British donors predominated, females outnumbered males, and clonal diversity was possibly underestimated. Repertoire sampling was restricted to post-peak T cell response timepoints. Baseline testing showed seropositivity in only six AZD1222 recipients.

Points on this clone: Its antigen is not identified.

The data were produced by immunoSEQ multiplex PCR, yet TCRdb's version contains in-frame clones alone and is incomplete. The sample records about 160,000 clones, approximately 90% being singletons. The CDR3 length is 14 residues. V gave up 7 bases and J gave up 1 base, with 10 bases separating them. Germline V CDR1 and CDR2: MNHNS, SASEGT. The sample was peripheral blood, taken 28 days after the second AZD1222 dose. The TCR was taken from an adult who received the AZD1222 COVID-19 vaccine. V usage is TRBV6-1 and J usage is TRBJ2-2; unclear D gene. The CDR3 coding sequence is TGTGCCAGCAAGAACTTACAGAACACCGGGGAGCTGTTTTTT. It encodes CASKNLQNTGELFF.